What follows is one T cell receptor beta chain and its context. Unique molecular identifiers were affixed to single, distinct cDNA molecules. TCRdb re-analysed the 5' RACE reads in MiXCR, keeping a single row per CDR3 protein. The sample has about 89,000 distinct CDR3 sequences, roughly 14% seen once. The data are from a study of early T cells in non-severe SARS-CoV-2 infection. Study-wide background: Bulk RNA taken from unsorted whole blood was sequenced, leaving chains unpaired.

Germline-derived CDR1 and CDR2 are MNHEY and SMNVEV (reference sequence). V lost 5 bases, J lost 8 bases, and 17 bases stayed unmatched. The CDR3 length is 17 residues. The sequenced sample consisted of whole blood. This TCR came from an adult who was a healthcare worker with PCR-confirmed SARS-CoV-2 infection or an uninfected control (not recorded which). The V call is TRBV27, the J call TRBJ2-1; 8 nucleotides align to TRBD2. The CDR3 DNA reads TGTGCCAGCAGTCCAGCCTCTGGCGGGGGGCCGGGCGATGAGCAGTTCTTC. Its protein is CASSPASGGGPGDEQFF.